This T cell receptor beta chain was obtained from a study of T cells in localized non-small cell lung cancer. Findings and caveats of the study: Of the tissues analyzed, uninvolved adjacent lung showed maximal T cell clonality, greater than tumor. Heterogeneity remains possible because sequencing was limited to only one tumor region. Appearance in adjacent lung was seen for a median 57 of the top 100 tumor clones.

In its sample, this clone ranks as medium-sized. The antigen is undetermined. Generated by immunoSEQ multiplex PCR, the TCRdb table keeps only in-frame clones and is missing some. Of about 3,500 clones in the sample, roughly 42% were seen once. The germline V gene has CDR1 MNHGY and CDR2 SAAAGT. V was pared by 5 bases and J by 2 bases, with 9 bases of the junction left unmatched. The CDR3 runs 16 residues. Sequencing used lung tumor tissue, obtained before any cancer treatment. The source is a male donor at least 60 years old with stage I lung adenocarcinoma. The V and J genes are TRBV6-8 and TRBJ1-5, with 7 bases fitting TRBD1. CDR3 sequence: CASSTPTGSGNQPQHF. The CDR3 DNA sequence: TGTGCCAGCAGTACCCCGACAGGGTCCGGCAATCAGCCCCAGCATTTT.